This T cell receptor (beta chain) was profiled in a study of molecular identifiers for immune sequencing clone quantification. Findings and limits, study-wide: Should identical TCR molecules share a barcode, the sizes of highly expanded clones could be underestimated.

As to this clonotype: The target antigen is unknown.

From germline, CDR1 is PRHDT and CDR2 FYEKMQ (reference sequence). The CDR3 totals 14 residues. V gave up 3 bases and J gave up 5 bases, with 13 bases separating them. Library preparation followed earlier protocols using designated TCR primers. TCRdb ran MiXCR on the PCR reads and lists one entry per CDR3 protein. The sample yields about half a million distinct CDR3 sequences, about a fifth seen once. Sequencing libraries of naive CD8 cells derived from around 20,000 to 990,000 sorted cells with 10%, 30% or 50% RNA. A CD8+CD4-CCR7+CD45RA+ gate was used to sort naive CD8 T cells. The sequenced material came from naive CD8+ T cells from blood, with Jurkat cell RNA spiked in. Subset meaning: FACS-sorted CD8+CD4-CCR7+CD45RA+ naive T cells. The chain is built from TRBV13 and TRBJ1-1; D is ambiguous. This TCR came from a human donor in good health. Some libraries in this study had Jurkat cell RNA spiked in. The CDR3 DNA is TGTGCCAGCAGCTTCTCAGCGGAGAGGACTGAAGCTTTCTTT. The encoded protein is CASSFSAERTEAFF.